The present entry profiles one T cell receptor (beta chain) with its context. Germline-derived CDR1 and CDR2 are MDHEN and SYDVKM. Trimming took 5 bases from V and 2 from J; bases not matched to a gene: 11. The CDR3 is 17 residues long. These data come from a study of blood T cell repertoires in COVID-19. Sequencing used immunoSEQ multiplex PCR; TCRdb keeps in-frame clones, though not all of them. The sample has over 200,000 clones; 75% to 90% are singletons. J is TRBJ2-3 and V is TRBV28; 9 nucleotides align to TRBD1. The sample was peripheral blood. The source is a man aged 25-45 years with COVID-19, enrolled during active disease. The CDR3 protein is CASSGSAGTGLTDTQYF. CDR3 nucleotides: TGTGCCAGCAGTGGTTCTGCCGGGACAGGGCTCACAGATACGCAGTATTTT.